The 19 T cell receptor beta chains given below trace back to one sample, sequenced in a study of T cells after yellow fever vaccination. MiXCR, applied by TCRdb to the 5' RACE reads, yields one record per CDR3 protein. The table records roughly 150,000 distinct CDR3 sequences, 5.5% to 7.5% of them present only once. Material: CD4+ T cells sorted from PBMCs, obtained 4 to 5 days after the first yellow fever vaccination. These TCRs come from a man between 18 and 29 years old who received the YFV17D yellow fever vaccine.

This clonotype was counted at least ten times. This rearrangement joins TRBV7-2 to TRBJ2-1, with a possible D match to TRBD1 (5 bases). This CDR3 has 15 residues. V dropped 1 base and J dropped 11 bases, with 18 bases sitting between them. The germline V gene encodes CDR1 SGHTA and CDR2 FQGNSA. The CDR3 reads CASSLGRAWAGKQFF. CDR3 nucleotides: TGTGCCAGCAGCTTAGGCAGGGCCTGGGCAGGTAAGCAGTTCTTC.

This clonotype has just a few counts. The CDR3 is CASSLKLAHSDTQYF. Written as DNA, the CDR3 is TGTGCCAGCAGCTTGAAACTAGCCCACTCAGATACGCAGTATTTT. This rearrangement joins TRBV5-4 to TRBJ2-3; D possibly corresponds to TRBD2 (6 bases). The CDR3 runs 15 residues. V shed 1 base and J shed 4 bases, with 13 bases lying between them. Looked up from germline, CDR1 is SGHNT and CDR2 is YYREEE (reference sequence).

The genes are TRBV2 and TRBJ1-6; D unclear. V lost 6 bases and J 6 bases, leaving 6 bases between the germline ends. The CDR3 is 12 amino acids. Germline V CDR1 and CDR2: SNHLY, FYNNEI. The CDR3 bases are TGTGCCAGCAGAGCAATTAATTCACCCCTCCACTTT. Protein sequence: CASRAINSPLHF. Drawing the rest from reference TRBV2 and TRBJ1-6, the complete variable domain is EPEVTQTPSHQVTQMGQEVILRCVPISNHLYFYWYRQILGQKVEFLVSFYNNEISEKSEIFDDQFSVERPDGSNFTLKIRSTKLEDSAMYFCASRAINSPLHFGNGTRLTVT.

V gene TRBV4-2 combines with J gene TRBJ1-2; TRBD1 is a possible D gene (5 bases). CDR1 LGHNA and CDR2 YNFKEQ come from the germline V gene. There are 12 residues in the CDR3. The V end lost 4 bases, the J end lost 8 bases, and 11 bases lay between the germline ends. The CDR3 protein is CASSPGLHGYTF. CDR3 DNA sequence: TGTGCCAGCAGCCCGGGGCTCCACGGCTACACCTTC.

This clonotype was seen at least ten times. The CDR3 region is CASSLAQTEAFF. The DNA of the CDR3 is TGTGCCAGCAGTTTAGCGCAGACTGAAGCTTTCTTT. The rearrangement uses TRBV12-3 or TRBV12-4 and TRBJ1-1; D uncertain. The CDR3 contains 12 residues. Trimming removed 0 bases at V and 5 bases at J, with 4 bases between.

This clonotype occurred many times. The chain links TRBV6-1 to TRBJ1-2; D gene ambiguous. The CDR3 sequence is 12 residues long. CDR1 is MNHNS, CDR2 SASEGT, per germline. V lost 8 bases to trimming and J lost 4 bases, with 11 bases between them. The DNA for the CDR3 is TGTGCCAGCGAGGGAGGGATCTATGGCTACACCTTC. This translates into CASEGGIYGYTF.

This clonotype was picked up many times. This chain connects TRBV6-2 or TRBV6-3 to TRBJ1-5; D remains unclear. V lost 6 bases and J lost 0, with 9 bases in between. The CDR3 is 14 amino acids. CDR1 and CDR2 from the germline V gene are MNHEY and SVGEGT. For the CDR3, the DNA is TGTGCCAGCAGGCGGTACGTTAGCAATCAGCCCCAGCATTTT. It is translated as CASRRYVSNQPQHF.

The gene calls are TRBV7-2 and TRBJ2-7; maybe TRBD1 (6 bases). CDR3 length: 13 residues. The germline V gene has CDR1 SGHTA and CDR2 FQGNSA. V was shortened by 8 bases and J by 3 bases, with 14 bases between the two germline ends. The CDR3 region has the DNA TGTGCCAGCCGCAGGGGTGGCAACTACGAGCAGTACTTC. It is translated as CASRRGGNYEQYF. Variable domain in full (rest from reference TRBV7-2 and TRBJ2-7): GAGVSQSPSNKVTEKGKDVELRCDPISGHTALYWYRQSLGQGLEFLIYFQGNSAPDKSGLPSDRFSAERTGGSVSTLTIQRTQQEDSAVYLCASRRGGNYEQYFGPGTRLTVT.

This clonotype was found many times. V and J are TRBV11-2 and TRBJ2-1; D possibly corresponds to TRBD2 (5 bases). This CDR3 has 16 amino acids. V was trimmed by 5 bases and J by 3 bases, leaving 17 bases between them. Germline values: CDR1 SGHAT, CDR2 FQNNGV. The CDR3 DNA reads TGTGCCAGCAGCCCCCCAGACGGCGGGCTCTACAATGAGCAGTTCTTC. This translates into CASSPPDGGLYNEQFF.

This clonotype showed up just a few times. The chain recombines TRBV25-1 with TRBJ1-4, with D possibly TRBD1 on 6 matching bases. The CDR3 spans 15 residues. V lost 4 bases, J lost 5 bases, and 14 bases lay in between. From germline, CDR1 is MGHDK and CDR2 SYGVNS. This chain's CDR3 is CASSAPGQTNEKLFF. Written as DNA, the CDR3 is TGTGCCAGCAGTGCGCCAGGACAGACGAATGAAAAACTGTTTTTT.

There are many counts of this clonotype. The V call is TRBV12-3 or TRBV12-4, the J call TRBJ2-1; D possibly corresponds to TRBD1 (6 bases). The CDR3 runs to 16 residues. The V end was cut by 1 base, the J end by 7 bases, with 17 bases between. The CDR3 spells CASSLDGRGSRNEQFF. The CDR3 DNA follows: TGTGCCAGCAGTTTAGACGGCAGGGGCTCCCGAAATGAGCAGTTCTTC.

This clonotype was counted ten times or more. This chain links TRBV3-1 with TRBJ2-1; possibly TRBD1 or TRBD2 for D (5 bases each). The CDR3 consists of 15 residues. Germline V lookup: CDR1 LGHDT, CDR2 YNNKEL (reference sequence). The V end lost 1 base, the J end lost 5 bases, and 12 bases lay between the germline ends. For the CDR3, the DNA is TGTGCCAGCAGCCAAGTATACGGGGCACACAATGAGCAGTTCTTC. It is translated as CASSQVYGAHNEQFF.

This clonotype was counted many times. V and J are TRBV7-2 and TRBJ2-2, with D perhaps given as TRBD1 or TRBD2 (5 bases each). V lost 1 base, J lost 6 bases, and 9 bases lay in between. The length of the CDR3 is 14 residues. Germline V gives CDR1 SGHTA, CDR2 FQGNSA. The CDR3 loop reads CASSLVRDPGELFF. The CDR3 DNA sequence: TGTGCCAGCAGCTTAGTCAGGGACCCCGGGGAGCTGTTTTTT.

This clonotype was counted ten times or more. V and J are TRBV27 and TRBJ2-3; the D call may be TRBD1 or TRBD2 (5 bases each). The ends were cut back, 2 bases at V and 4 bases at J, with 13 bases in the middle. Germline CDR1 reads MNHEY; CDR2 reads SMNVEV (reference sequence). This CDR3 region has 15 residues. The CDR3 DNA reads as TGTGCCAGCAGTTTAAGGGGCCCTAGCCCAGATACGCAGTATTTT. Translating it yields CASSLRGPSPDTQYF.

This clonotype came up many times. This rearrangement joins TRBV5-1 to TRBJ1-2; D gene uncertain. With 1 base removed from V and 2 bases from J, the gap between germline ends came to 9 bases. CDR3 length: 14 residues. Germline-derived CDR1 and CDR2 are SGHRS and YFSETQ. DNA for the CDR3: TGCGCCAGCAGCTTGCCGGGAACGAACTATGGCTACACCTTC. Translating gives CASSLPGTNYGYTF.

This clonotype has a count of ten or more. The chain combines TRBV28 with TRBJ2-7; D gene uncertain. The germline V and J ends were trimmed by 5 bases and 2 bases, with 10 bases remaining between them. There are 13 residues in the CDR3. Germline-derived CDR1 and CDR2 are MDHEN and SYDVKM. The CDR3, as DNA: TGTGCCAGCAGTCCTGGTATTACCTACGAGCAGTACGTC. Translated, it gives CASSPGITYEQYV.

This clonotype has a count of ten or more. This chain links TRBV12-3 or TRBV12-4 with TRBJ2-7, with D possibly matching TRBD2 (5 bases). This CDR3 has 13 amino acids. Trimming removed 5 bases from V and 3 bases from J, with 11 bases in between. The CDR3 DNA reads TGTGCCAGCAGTCGGGATTTTAGCTACGAGCAGTACTTC. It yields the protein CASSRDFSYEQYF.

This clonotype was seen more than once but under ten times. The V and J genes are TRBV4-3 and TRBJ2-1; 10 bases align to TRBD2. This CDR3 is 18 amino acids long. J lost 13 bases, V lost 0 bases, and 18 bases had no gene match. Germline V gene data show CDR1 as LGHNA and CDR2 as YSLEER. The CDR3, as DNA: TGCGCCAGCAGCCAAGAACACAGCGGGGGGGCCGTATCAATGGAACAGTTCTTC. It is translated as CASSQEHSGGAVSMEQFF.

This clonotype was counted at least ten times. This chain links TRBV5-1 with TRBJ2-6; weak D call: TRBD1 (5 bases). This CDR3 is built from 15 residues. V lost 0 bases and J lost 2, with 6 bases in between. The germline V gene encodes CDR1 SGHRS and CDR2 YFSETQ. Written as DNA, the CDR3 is TGCGCCAGCAGCTTGGAGACAGCTGGGGCCAACGTCCTGACTTTC. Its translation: CASSLETAGANVLTF. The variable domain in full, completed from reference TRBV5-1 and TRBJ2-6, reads KAGVTQTPRYLIKTRGQQVTLSCSPISGHRSVSWYQQTPGQGLQFLFEYFSETQRNKGNFPGRFSGRQFSNSRSEMNVSTLELGDSALYLCASSLETAGANVLTFGAGSRLTVL.